One T cell receptor beta chain is described in this entry. The antigen remains unidentified. One base away lies a much larger clone, so this may be a sequencing read error. This record comes from a study of T cells in Graves' hyperthyroidism and ophthalmopathy. The investigators amplified TCR beta CDR3 regions from RNA transcripts. The HTBI primer set served for first-round RT-PCR of the TCR CDR3. One entry per CDR3 protein, called by TCRdb with MiXCR from the multiplex PCR reads. The sample lists 500,000 to 600,000 distinct CDR3 sequences, 46% occurring once. Germline CDR1 and CDR2: SNHLY and FYNNEI. The CDR3 covers 12 residues. Whole-study results and caveats: Ophthalmopathy was model-predicted a median roughly six months pre-onset. Researchers found most expanded thyroid clonotypes above 0.001 in blood as well.

Sequencing was carried out using peripheral blood or thyroid tissue (not recorded which). The clonotype was recovered from a young woman with Graves' hyperthyroidism. The chain uses TRBV2 and TRBJ1-1; D is unresolved. The CDR3 DNA follows: TGTGCCACCAGTTATTATGGCACTGAAGCTTTCTTT. Its protein is CATSYYGTEAFF.